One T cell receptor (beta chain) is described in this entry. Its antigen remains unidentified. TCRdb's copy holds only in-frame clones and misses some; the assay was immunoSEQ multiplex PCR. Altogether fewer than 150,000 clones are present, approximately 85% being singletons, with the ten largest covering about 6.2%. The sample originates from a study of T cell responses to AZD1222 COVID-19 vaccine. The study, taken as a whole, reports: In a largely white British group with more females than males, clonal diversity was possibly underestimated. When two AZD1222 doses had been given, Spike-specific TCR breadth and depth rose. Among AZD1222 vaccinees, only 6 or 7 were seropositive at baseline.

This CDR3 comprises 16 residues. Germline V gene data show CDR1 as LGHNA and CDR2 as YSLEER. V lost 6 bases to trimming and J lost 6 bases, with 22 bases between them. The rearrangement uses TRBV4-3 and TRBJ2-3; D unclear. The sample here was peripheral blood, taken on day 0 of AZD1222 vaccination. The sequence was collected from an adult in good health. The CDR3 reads CASSPRILKSADTQYF. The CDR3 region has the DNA TGCGCCAGCAGTCCAAGGATCCTAAAGTCGGCCGATACGCAGTATTTT.